The entry that follows covers one T cell receptor beta chain sequence. Its antigen is currently unknown. The Oncomine TCR Beta short-read assay generated sequence data from the DNA of cultured CD4+ T cells. Extraction of genomic DNA was performed on cultured CD4+ T cells. One entry per CDR3 protein results from TCRdb running MiXCR on the PCR reads. This table has about 8,400 distinct CDR3 sequences, 35% to 55% appearing once. The record originates from a study of vaccination and CD4 T cells after COVID-19. Background on the study: Typically, post-vaccine samples were obtained a median approximately 75 days after dose two, within a range of 14 to 241.

Trimming cost V 7 bases and J 4 bases, with 11 bases left between them. CDR3 size: 12 residues. Per germline, CDR1 MNHNS and CDR2 SASEGT. Treatment: approximately nine-day PBMC culture with coronavirus spike peptide pools or control peptides (ViraFEST assay). CD4+ T lymphocytes from the unexposed donor were collected before the COVID-19 pandemic (2011-2018). Negative selection yielded CD4+ T cells from day-10 cultures. Researchers challenged CD4+ T cells from unexposed donors with SARS-CoV-2 S/N and four cold-coronavirus spikes, cells permitting. The rearrangement joins TRBV6-1 to TRBJ2-7; tentatively, D is TRBD1 or TRBD2 (5 bases each). This clonotype was sampled from a human donor in good health. Sequencing was carried out using CD4+ T cells from blood, cultured in vitro. The CDR3 sequence is CASTNGAYEQYF. CDR3 sequence (DNA): TGTGCCAGCACCAACGGGGCTTACGAGCAGTACTTC.